Listed below are T cell receptor beta chains from one sample, sequenced in a study of T cell responses to AZD1222 COVID-19 vaccine. Using immunoSEQ multiplex PCR, the repertoire was profiled, and TCRdb retains in-frame clones only, with some absent. The table lists 120,000 to 150,000 clones, 89% of them singletons, with around 1.7% in the top ten. The sequences come from peripheral blood, collected 28 days after the second AZD1222 dose. The receptors derive from an adult who received the AZD1222 COVID-19 vaccine. The CDR3 runs from the conserved cysteine through the conserved F or W. A D gene is named only where the DNA matches it firmly. Rows give clone size only sometimes, using once, few, many, or a class for an expanded clone.

NA TRBJ2-7 NA TRBV6-5 TGTGCCACCGGGCTTAGCTCCTACGAGCAGTACTTC CATGLSSYEQYF
NA TRBJ2-1 NA TRBV5-1 TGCGCCAGCAGCTTGGCTATACCGGGTTCTTACAATGAGCAGTTCTTC CASSLAIPGSYNEQFF
NA TRBJ2-3 once TRBV28 TGTGCCAGCAGTTTACCTAGCACAGATACGCAGTATTTT CASSLPSTDTQYF
NA TRBJ2-1 NA TRBV11-1 TGTGCCAGCAGCCCCCGGGACTACAATGAGCAGTTCTTC CASSPRDYNEQFF
NA TRBJ1-5 NA TRBV19 TGTGCCAGTGACGGCAGAAAGATTAGCAATCAGCCCCAGCATTTT CASDGRKISNQPQHF
NA TRBJ2-3 NA TRBV18 TGTGCCAGCTCACCCCAGGAGGGTTCGACAGATACGCAGTATTTT CASSPQEGSTDTQYF
TRBD1 TRBJ1-5 NA TRBV30 TGTGCCTGCCAGAGCAGGGGGGATCAGCCCCAGCATTTT CACQSRGDQPQHF
TRBD2 TRBJ2-1 NA TRBV4-2 TGTGCCAGCAGCCAAGATCTAGGCGGGAGGAGGAGCAATGAGCAGTTCTTC CASSQDLGGRRSNEQFF
NA TRBJ1-1 NA TRBV19 TGTGCCAGTAGTATAGCTACTGGGGTTGAAGCTTTCTTT CASSIATGVEAFF
NA TRBJ2-3 NA TRBV14 TGTGCCAGCAGCCAAGACGGCCCGGGACTGAGCACAGATACGCAGTATTTT CASSQDGPGLSTDTQYF
TRBD1 TRBJ1-1 NA TRBV9 TGTGCCAGCAGCGCCCAGGGGGCTTCCATGAACACTGAAGCTTTCTTT CASSAQGASMNTEAFF
NA TRBJ1-1 once TRBV7-3 TGTGCCAGCAGTTCACAGGGAGACACTGAAGCTTTCTTT CASSSQGDTEAFF
NA TRBJ1-5 NA TRBV18 TGTGCCAGCTCACCCGCGACAGTCCTCAATCAGCCCCAGCATTTT CASSPATVLNQPQHF
NA TRBJ1-5 NA TRBV30 TGTGCCTGGAGTGTACTGGGGATGGGTCAGCCCCAGCATTTT CAWSVLGMGQPQHF
TRBD1 TRBJ1-1 NA TRBV30 TGTGCCTGGGACAGGGGCGGGGGCACTGAAGCTTTCTTT CAWDRGGGTEAFF
NA TRBJ1-2 NA TRBV6-2/TRBV6-3 TGTGCCAGCAGTTGGACGGAACTTTCTAACTATGGCTACACCTTC CASSWTELSNYGYTF
NA TRBJ2-7 few TRBV6-5 TGTGCCAGCAGTACGAACTCTCAGTGGGTCGAGCAGTACTTC CASSTNSQWVEQYF
NA TRBJ1-4 once TRBV6-2/TRBV6-3 TGTGCCAGCAGTTACGGGGGGCGGTATGAAAAACTGTTTTTT CASSYGGRYEKLFF
NA TRBJ2-1 NA TRBV7-9 TGTGCCAGCAGTCAGATAACAGGGCGGGCTGAGCAGTTCTTC CASSQITGRAEQFF
NA TRBJ2-2 NA TRBV4-3 TGCGCCAGCAGCCAAGGATTAGTAGGGACCGGGGAGCTGTTTTTT CASSQGLVGTGELFF
NA TRBJ1-1 NA TRBV19 TGTGCCAGTAGTATGGGGGCCCAAGCTTTCTTT CASSMGAQAFF
NA TRBJ1-3 NA TRBV3-1/TRBV3-2 TGTGCCAGCAGCCAAATGTCTGACAGACAAAGAAACACCATATATTTT CASSQMSDRQRNTIYF
NA TRBJ2-4 once TRBV19 TGTGCCAGTAGTGCTTACAGGTTAGGCAAAAACATTCAGTACTTC CASSAYRLGKNIQYF
NA TRBJ1-1 NA TRBV7-2 TGTGCCAGCAGACAGGGTTCGAGTGAAGCTTTCTTT CASRQGSSEAFF
NA TRBJ2-5 NA TRBV13 TGTGCCAGCAGCCCCCGAGGACGGCGGGAGACCCAGTACTTC CASSPRGRRETQYF
NA TRBJ2-5 NA TRBV27 TGTGCCAGCAGTTTCGGATTGCAAGAGACCCAGTACTTC CASSFGLQETQYF
NA TRBJ2-5 once TRBV7-8 TGTGCCAGCAGCCCCACCAGGCTACCGAGAGGAGAGACCCAGTACTTC CASSPTRLPRGETQYF
TRBD1 TRBJ1-2 NA TRBV7-2 TGTGCCAGCAGCTTAGCGCCAGGGGGCGCAGGCTACACCTTC CASSLAPGGAGYTF
NA TRBJ2-7 NA TRBV18 TGTGCCAGCTCACCCAAACTCATGGCTAGTCGGGGCCACGAGCAGTACTTC CASSPKLMASRGHEQYF
TRBD2 TRBJ2-1 NA TRBV4-3 TGCGCCAGCAGCCGAAAGTCTAGCGGTAGCGCCTACAATGAGCAGTTCTTC CASSRKSSGSAYNEQFF
NA TRBJ1-4 NA TRBV7-6 TGTGCCAGCAGCTCGGGGGGGGCTGCTAATGAAAAACTGTTTTTT CASSSGGAANEKLFF
NA TRBJ1-1 NA TRBV10-3 TGTGCCATCAGAGAAACCCGCAACACTGAAGCTTTCTTT CAIRETRNTEAFF
NA TRBJ1-4 NA TRBV29-1 TGCAGCGTTTCCGGGAGACCGGGAGAAAAACTGTTTTTT CSVSGRPGEKLFF
NA TRBJ1-1 NA TRBV19 TGTGCCAGTAGTTTCCCGACAGAGAACACTGAAGCTTTCTTT CASSFPTENTEAFF
TRBD2 TRBJ2-7 NA TRBV10-2 TGCGCCAGCTCCGAATCGGGTAGCGGGGACCCCTACGAGCAGTACTTC CASSESGSGDPYEQYF
NA TRBJ1-1 NA TRBV14 TGTGCCAGCAGCCAAGAGCGGGGAAGCACTGAAGCTTTCTTT CASSQERGSTEAFF
NA TRBJ1-5 NA TRBV18 TGTGCCAGCTCACCGGGTGAGAATCAGCCCCAGCATTTT CASSPGENQPQHF
TRBD2 TRBJ2-7 NA TRBV7-6 TGTGCCAGCAGCTATAGCGGGTTTCAGTACGAGCAGTACTTC CASSYSGFQYEQYF
TRBD2 TRBJ2-5 NA TRBV7-2 TGTGCCAGCAGCGCGCGGGGAGGGCCCGAGACCCAGTACTTC CASSARGGPETQYF
TRBD2 TRBJ2-7 NA TRBV4-3 TGCGCCAGCAGCCAAGCGTCCGGGACTACCCGGGGAGGGCAGTACTTC CASSQASGTTRGGQYF
NA TRBJ2-1 NA TRBV29-1 TGCAGCGTTGCGTCATGGGGGCTATCCTACAATGAGCAGTTCTTC CSVASWGLSYNEQFF
NA TRBJ1-5 NA TRBV7-2 TGTGCCAGCAGCTTACTCCCTGGGACCCAAAATCAGCCCCAGCATTTT CASSLLPGTQNQPQHF
NA TRBJ2-4 NA TRBV9 TGTGCCAGTTCCGGGACAAATAAAAACATTCAGTACTTC CASSGTNKNIQYF
TRBD1 TRBJ1-3 NA TRBV11-2 TGTGCCAGCAGTTGGACAGGGGGAAACTCTGGAAACACCATATATTTT CASSWTGGNSGNTIYF
TRBD2 TRBJ2-7 once TRBV7-9 TGTGCCAGCAGCTCCCGGACTAGCGGGAATTACGAGCAGTACTTC CASSSRTSGNYEQYF
NA TRBJ1-2 few TRBV7-9 TGTGCCAGCAGCGCCCAGTTTGGCTACACCTTC CASSAQFGYTF
NA TRBJ1-3 few TRBV11-2 TGTGCCAGCAGCTTAGACGGTACAGGGTCAAGTTTAGACACCATATATTTT CASSLDGTGSSLDTIYF
TRBD2 TRBJ2-1 few TRBV4-3 TGCGCCAGCAGCCCGGGACTAGAACAAAATGAGCAGTTCTTC CASSPGLEQNEQFF
NA TRBJ2-1 NA TRBV7-2 TGTGCCAGCAGCTTAACCACCAGGGAGCTCCCCCGTAACGATGAGCAGTTCTTC CASSLTTRELPRNDEQFF
NA TRBJ1-1 many TRBV14 TGTGCCAGCAGCCCCTCCTGGTGGGGCGGGGGGACTGAAGCTTTCTTT CASSPSWWGGGTEAFF
NA TRBJ2-7 NA TRBV27 TGTGCCAGCAGTGAAGGAGGGTGGTGGTACGAGCAGTACTTC CASSEGGWWYEQYF
TRBD2 TRBJ2-3 NA TRBV24-1 TGTGCCACCAGCGGGACTAGACTCACAGATACGCAGTATTTT CATSGTRLTDTQYF
NA TRBJ1-2 few TRBV6-6 TGTGCCAGCAGTTACTCGATGGGCACGGAGGGCACCTTC CASSYSMGTEGTF
NA TRBJ1-3 NA TRBV19 TGTGCCAGCACCGTGGGGGTTACTGGAAACACCATATATTTT CASTVGVTGNTIYF
NA TRBJ1-4 NA TRBV7-9 TGTGCCAGCAGCGCAGGCGGCGCGACTAATGAAAAACTGTTTTTT CASSAGGATNEKLFF
TRBD2 TRBJ2-1 NA TRBV27 TGTGCCAGCAGTTTATTTAGCGGGAGTATTTCGGGTGAGCAGTTCTTC CASSLFSGSISGEQFF
TRBD2 TRBJ2-3 NA TRBV7-9 TGTGCCAGCAGCCCGGCGGCGGGAGACAGCACAGATACGCAGTATTTT CASSPAAGDSTDTQYF